The sequence of this TCR beta chain was determined in a study of early T cells in non-severe SARS-CoV-2 infection. The table lists this clonotype with a few counts. V gave up 1 base and J gave up 4 bases; unmatched junction bases: 5. CDR3 length equals 15 residues. Germline CDR1 LNHDA, CDR2 SQIVND (reference sequence). Each CDR3 protein is one row after TCRdb ran MiXCR on the 5' RACE reads. The top ten clones hold under 9% of a sample with roughly 70,000 distinct CDR3 sequences, less than 20% of them seen once. This TCR was sampled from an adult who was a healthcare worker with PCR-confirmed SARS-CoV-2 infection or an uninfected control (not recorded which). V and J are TRBV19 and TRBJ2-3; 7 nucleotides agree with TRBD2. The source was whole blood, collected at baseline. The CDR3 coding sequence is TGTGCCAGTAGTATAGGCGGGAGACTTCCAGATACGCAGTATTTT. Amino acid sequence: CASSIGGRLPDTQYF.